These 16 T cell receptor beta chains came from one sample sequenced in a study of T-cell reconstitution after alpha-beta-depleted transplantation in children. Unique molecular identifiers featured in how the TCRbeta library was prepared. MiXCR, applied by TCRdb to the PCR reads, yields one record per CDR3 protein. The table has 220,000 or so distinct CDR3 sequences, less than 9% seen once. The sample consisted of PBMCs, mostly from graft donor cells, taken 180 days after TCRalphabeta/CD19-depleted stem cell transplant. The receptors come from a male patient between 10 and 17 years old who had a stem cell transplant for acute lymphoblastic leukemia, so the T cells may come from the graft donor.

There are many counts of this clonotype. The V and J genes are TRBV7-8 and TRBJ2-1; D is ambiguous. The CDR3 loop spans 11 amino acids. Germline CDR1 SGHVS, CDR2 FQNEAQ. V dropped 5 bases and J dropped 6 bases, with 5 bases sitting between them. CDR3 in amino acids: CASSNPNEQFF. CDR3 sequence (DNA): TGTGCCAGCAGCAATCCCAATGAGCAGTTCTTC.

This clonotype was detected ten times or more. This CDR3 reads CAGGGKGRTGELFF. The CDR3 bases are TGTGCTGGGGGGGGTAAGGGCAGGACCGGGGAGCTGTTTTTT. The rearrangement joins TRBV2 to TRBJ2-2, with 7 nucleotides matching TRBD2. Germline CDR1 and CDR2: SNHLY and FYNNEI. This CDR3 is 14 amino acids long.

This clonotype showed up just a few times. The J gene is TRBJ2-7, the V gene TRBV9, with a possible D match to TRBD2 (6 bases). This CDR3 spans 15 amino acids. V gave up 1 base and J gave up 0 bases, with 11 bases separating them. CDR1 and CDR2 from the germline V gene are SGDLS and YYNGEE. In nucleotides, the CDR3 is TGTGCCAGCAGCGTATGGAGGGACCCCTCCTACGAGCAGTACTTC. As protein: CASSVWRDPSYEQYF.

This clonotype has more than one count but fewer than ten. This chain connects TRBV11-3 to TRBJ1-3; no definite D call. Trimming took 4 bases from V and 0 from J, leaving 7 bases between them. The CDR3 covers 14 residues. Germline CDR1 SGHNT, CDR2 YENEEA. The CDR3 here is CASSYGGSGNTIYF. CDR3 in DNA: TGTGCCAGCAGCTATGGTGGCTCTGGAAACACCATATATTTT.

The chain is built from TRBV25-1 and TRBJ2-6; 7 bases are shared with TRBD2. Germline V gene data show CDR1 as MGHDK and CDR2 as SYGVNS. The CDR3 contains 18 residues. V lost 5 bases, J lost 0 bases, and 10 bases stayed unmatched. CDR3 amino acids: CASSSLGGENSGANVLTF. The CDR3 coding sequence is TGTGCCAGCAGTTCTCTGGGAGGGGAAAACTCTGGGGCCAACGTCCTGACTTTC.

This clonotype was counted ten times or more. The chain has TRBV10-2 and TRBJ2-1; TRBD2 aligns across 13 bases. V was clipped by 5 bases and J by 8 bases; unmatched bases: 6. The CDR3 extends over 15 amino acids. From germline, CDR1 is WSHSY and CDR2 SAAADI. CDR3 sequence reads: CASSPGTSGIYEQFF. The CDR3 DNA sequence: TGCGCCAGCAGTCCCGGGACTAGCGGGATTTATGAGCAGTTCTTC.

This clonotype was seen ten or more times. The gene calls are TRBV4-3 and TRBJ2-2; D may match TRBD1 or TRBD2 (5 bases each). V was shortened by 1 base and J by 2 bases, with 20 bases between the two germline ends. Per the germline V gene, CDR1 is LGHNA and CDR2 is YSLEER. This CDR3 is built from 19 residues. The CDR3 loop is CASSQVWGLFGANTGELFF. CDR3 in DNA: TGCGCCAGCAGCCAAGTCTGGGGCCTTTTCGGGGCTAACACCGGGGAGCTGTTTTTT.

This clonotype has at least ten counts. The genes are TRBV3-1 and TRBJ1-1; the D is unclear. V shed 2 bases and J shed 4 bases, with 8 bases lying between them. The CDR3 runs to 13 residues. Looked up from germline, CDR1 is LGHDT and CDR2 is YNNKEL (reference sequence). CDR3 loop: CASSQTKATEAFF. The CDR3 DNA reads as TGTGCCAGCAGCCAAACTAAGGCCACTGAAGCTTTCTTT.

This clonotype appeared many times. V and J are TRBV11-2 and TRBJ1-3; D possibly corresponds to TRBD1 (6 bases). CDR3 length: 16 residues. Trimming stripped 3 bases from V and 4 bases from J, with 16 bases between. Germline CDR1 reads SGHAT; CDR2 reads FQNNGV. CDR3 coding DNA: TGTGCCAGCAGCTTGTCACCGAGGGACATAGGAAACACCATATATTTT. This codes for CASSLSPRDIGNTIYF.

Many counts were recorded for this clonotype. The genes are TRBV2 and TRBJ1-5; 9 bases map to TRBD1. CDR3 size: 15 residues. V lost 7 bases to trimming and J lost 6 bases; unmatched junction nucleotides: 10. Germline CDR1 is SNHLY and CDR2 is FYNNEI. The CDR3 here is CASKPQGAQTQPQHF. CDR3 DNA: TGTGCCAGCAAACCACAGGGGGCCCAAACTCAGCCCCAGCATTTT.

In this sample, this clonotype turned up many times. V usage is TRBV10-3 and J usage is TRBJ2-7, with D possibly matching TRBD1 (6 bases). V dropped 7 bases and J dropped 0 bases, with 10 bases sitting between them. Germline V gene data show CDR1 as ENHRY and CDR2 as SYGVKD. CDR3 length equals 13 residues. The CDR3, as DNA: TGTGCCATCAACGACAGGAGCTCCTACGAGCAGTACTTC. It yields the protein CAINDRSSYEQYF.

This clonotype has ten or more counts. The CDR3 DNA is TGTGCCAGCTATCTCCTAGCGGTTAATGAGCAGTTCTTC. Its protein product is CASYLLAVNEQFF. V usage is TRBV7-2 and J usage is TRBJ2-1, with 7 bases aligning to TRBD2. The CDR3 has 13 residues. Per germline, CDR1 SGHTA and CDR2 FQGNSA. V gave up 8 bases and J gave up 7 bases; unmatched junction bases: 8.

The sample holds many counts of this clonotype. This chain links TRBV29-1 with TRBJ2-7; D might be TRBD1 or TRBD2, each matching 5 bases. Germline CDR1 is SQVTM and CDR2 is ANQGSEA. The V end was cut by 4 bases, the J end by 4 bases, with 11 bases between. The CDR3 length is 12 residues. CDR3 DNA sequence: TGCAGCGTTGGTAGGGGACCTTACGAGCAGTACTTC. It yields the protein CSVGRGPYEQYF.

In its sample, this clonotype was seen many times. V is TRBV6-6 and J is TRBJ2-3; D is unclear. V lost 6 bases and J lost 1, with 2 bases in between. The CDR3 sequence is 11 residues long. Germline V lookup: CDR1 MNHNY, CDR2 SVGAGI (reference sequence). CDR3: CASRGTDTQYF. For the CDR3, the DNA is TGTGCCAGCAGGGGCACAGATACGCAGTATTTT.

The CDR3 nucleotides read TGTGCCAGCAGCTTCGACGAGGACCGCCGCCGCGATACGCAGTATTTT. This translates into CASSFDEDRRRDTQYF. The chain is built from TRBV13 and TRBJ2-3; D remains ambiguous. The germline gives CDR1 PRHDT, CDR2 FYEKMQ (reference sequence). The CDR3 totals 16 residues. V lost 3 bases and J 6 bases, leaving 19 bases between the germline ends.

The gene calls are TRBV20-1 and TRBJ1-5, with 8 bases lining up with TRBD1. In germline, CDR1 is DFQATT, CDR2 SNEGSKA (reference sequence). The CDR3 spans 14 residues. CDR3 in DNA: TGCAGGGGCAAAACAGGGGGGGACAATCAGCCCCAGCATTTT. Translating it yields CRGKTGGDNQPQHF.